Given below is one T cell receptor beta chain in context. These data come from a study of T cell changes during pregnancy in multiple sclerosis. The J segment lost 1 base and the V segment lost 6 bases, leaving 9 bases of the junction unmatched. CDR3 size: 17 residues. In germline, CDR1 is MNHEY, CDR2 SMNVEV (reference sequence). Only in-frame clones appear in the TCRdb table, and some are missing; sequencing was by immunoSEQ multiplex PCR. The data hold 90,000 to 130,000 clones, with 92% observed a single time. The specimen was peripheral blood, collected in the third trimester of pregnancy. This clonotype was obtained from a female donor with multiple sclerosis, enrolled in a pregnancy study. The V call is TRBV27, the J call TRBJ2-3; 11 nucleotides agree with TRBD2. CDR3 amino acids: CASSPLLAGVRTDTQYF. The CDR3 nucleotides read TGTGCCAGCAGCCCCTTACTAGCGGGAGTCCGCACAGATACGCAGTATTTT.